Shown below are 28 T cell receptor beta chains from a single sample sequenced in a study of T cells expressing NK-cell markers. TCRdb re-called the 5' RACE reads; one entry per CDR3 protein, DNA not given. Its table lists fewer than 300,000 distinct CDR3 sequences. The sequencing input was blood T cells: a sorted CD56 or NKG2C T cell subset, CD4+ or CD8+ T cells, or bulk PBMC T cells (not recorded which). These receptors were taken from a woman aged 18-69 years in good health.

The V and J genes are TRBV4-2 and TRBJ1-1; as DNA is missing, the TRBD1 call by TCRdb cannot be tested. The CDR3 is made up of 15 amino acids. Germline V gene lookup returns CDR1 LGHNA and CDR2 YNFKEQ. CDR3 protein: CASSQGDSRWTEAFF.

This chain uses TRBV5-1 with TRBJ2-3; TCRdb outputs TRBD1, but without DNA this stays unchecked. The CDR3 is 17 amino acids. Per germline, CDR1 SGHRS and CDR2 YFSETQ. The CDR3 reads CASSRPRTGEGADTQYF.

The V call is TRBV20-1, the J call TRBJ2-7. This CDR3 has 12 amino acids. The germline CDR1 and CDR2 sequences are DFQATT and SNEGSKA (reference sequence). The CDR3 region is CSARGLEYEQYF.

The J gene is TRBJ1-5, the V gene TRBV6-2 or TRBV6-3; TCRdb selects TRBD1, and the lack of DNA leaves this call unchecked. Germline values: CDR1 MNHEY, CDR2 SVGEGT. The CDR3 sequence is 12 residues long. The CDR3 region is CASSYGGGSQHF.

The rearrangement uses TRBV23-1 and TRBJ2-1; absent DNA, TCRdb's TRBD2 call cannot be checked. TRBV23-1 is an ORF, with its function uncertain. The length of the CDR3 is 18 residues. CDR3 amino acids: CASSQRTSGRSSYNEQFF.

This CDR3 is CSAPPVGANYGYTF. The chain recombines TRBV20-1 with TRBJ1-2; TCRdb's assignment of TRBD1 cannot be checked, as there is no DNA. This CDR3 is built from 14 residues. Looked up from germline, CDR1 is DFQATT and CDR2 is SNEGSKA (reference sequence).

This chain uses TRBV5-4 with TRBJ2-1; with no DNA, the TCRdb D assignment of TRBD1 cannot be verified. Germline V gives CDR1 SGHNT, CDR2 YYREEE (reference sequence). This CDR3 comprises 18 residues. CDR3 loop: CASSLVPFAGGEHNEQFF.

V usage is TRBV5-1 and J usage is TRBJ2-7; without DNA, the TCRdb call of TRBD1 cannot be checked. Germline V CDR1 and CDR2: SGHRS, YFSETQ. CDR3 length equals 13 residues. The CDR3 sequence: CASHPGTGKEQYF.

The V gene is TRBV18, the J gene TRBJ2-2; absent DNA, TCRdb's TRBD1 call cannot be checked. The CDR3 is 14 residues long. Per germline, CDR1 KGHSH and CDR2 LQKENI. This chain's CDR3 is CASSPQGGTGELFF.

The rearrangement links TRBV30 to TRBJ1-5; the D call of TRBD1 rests on TCRdb alone, since no DNA is present to check it. Germline CDR1 GTSNPN, CDR2 SVGIG (reference sequence). This CDR3 is built from 15 residues. This chain's CDR3 is CAWSSRDRGNQPQHF.

The chain joins TRBV18 to TRBJ1-1. Per the germline V gene, CDR1 is KGHSH and CDR2 is LQKENI. The CDR3 runs to 13 residues. CDR3 sequence reads: CASSPPPYTEAFF.

The chain has TRBV6-6 and TRBJ1-6; there is no DNA to check the TCRdb D call of TRBD1. This CDR3 is 13 amino acids long. The germline V gene encodes CDR1 MNHNY and CDR2 SVGAGI (reference sequence). The CDR3 loop is CASSRGRNSPLHF.

This chain uses TRBV11-1 with TRBJ2-3; checking the TCRdb D call of TRBD2 is not possible without DNA. Germline-derived CDR1 and CDR2 are SGHAT and FQDESV (reference sequence). This CDR3 is 16 amino acids long. The CDR3 region is CASSLASGRDTDTQYF.

This rearrangement joins TRBV24-1 to TRBJ1-2; with no DNA, the TCRdb D assignment of TRBD1 cannot be verified. Germline-derived CDR1 and CDR2 are KGHDR and SFDVKD. The length of the CDR3 is 14 residues. The CDR3 here is CATGKGRANYGYTF.

V gene TRBV5-1 combines with J gene TRBJ1-2. Per germline, CDR1 SGHRS and CDR2 YFSETQ. This CDR3 comprises 14 residues. The CDR3 loop is CASSLAGLNYGYTF.

The chain links TRBV6-1 to TRBJ1-4. Germline V gene lookup returns CDR1 MNHNS and CDR2 SASEGT. This CDR3 is 15 amino acids long. This CDR3 is CASRTSLGEGFGLFF.

The chain uses TRBV29-1 and TRBJ2-5; the D call from TCRdb, TRBD1, cannot be confirmed without DNA. The CDR3 covers 12 residues. The V gene's germline CDR1 is SQVTM and CDR2 ANQGSEA. The CDR3 sequence: CSVEGGPETQYF. The variable domain in full, completed from reference TRBV29-1 and TRBJ2-5, reads SAVISQKPSRDICQRGTSLTIQCQVDSQVTMMFWYRQQPGQSLTLIATANQGSEATYESGFVIDKFPISRPNLTFSTLTVSNMSPEDSSIYLCSVEGGPETQYFGPGTRLLVL.

The J gene is TRBJ2-1, the V gene TRBV10-3; TCRdb's D gene call, TRBD1, goes unchecked for lack of DNA. Germline lookup yields CDR1 ENHRY and CDR2 SYGVKD. CDR3 length equals 15 residues. The CDR3 region is CAISERTGAGNEQFF.

This chain connects TRBV7-2 to TRBJ2-3; TCRdb names TRBD2, which stays unverified in the absence of DNA. CDR1 and CDR2 from the germline V gene are SGHTA and FQGNSA. The CDR3 runs to 14 residues. The CDR3 is CASSGTRPPDTQYF. Supplemented by reference TRBV7-2 and TRBJ2-3, the full variable domain reads GAGVSQSPSNKVTEKGKDVELRCDPISGHTALYWYRQSLGQGLEFLIYFQGNSAPDKSGLPSDRFSAERTGGSVSTLTIQRTQQEDSAVYLCASSGTRPPDTQYFGPGTRLTVL.

The V and J genes are TRBV7-2 and TRBJ2-3; the D call of TRBD2 rests on TCRdb alone, since no DNA is present to check it. Germline V gene data show CDR1 as SGHTA and CDR2 as FQGNSA. CDR3 length: 16 residues. CDR3: CASSHREGGSTDTQYF.

The chain links TRBV7-6 to TRBJ2-3; with no DNA, the TCRdb D assignment of TRBD2 cannot be verified. Germline loops: CDR1 SGHVS, CDR2 FNYEAQ. CDR3 size: 14 residues. CDR3: CASSFERSTDTQYF.

V gene TRBV5-6 combines with J gene TRBJ2-5; lacking DNA, the TRBD2 call made by TCRdb goes unchecked. The CDR3 is 15 residues long. Germline lookup yields CDR1 SGHDT and CDR2 YYEEEE. The CDR3 sequence is CASSRLPMGGETQYF.

The genes are TRBV10-3 and TRBJ2-5; the D call from TCRdb, TRBD1, cannot be confirmed without DNA. The CDR3 contains 14 residues. Germline loops: CDR1 ENHRY, CDR2 SYGVKD. CDR3 in amino acids: CAISESWGGETQYF.

The chain uses TRBV4-3 and TRBJ2-7; TCRdb gives TRBD2 as the D gene, but with no DNA this cannot be confirmed. Germline V CDR1 and CDR2: LGHNA, YSLEER. The CDR3 runs 17 residues. This CDR3 reads CASSQYWTSGSGYEQYF.

V is TRBV6-5 and J is TRBJ2-1; the TCRdb D gene call, TRBD2, has no DNA to confirm it. Germline V gene lookup returns CDR1 MNHEY and CDR2 SVGAGI. There are 16 residues in the CDR3. CDR3 sequence reads: CASSYEWRDSNNEQFF.

The chain employs TRBV12-3 or TRBV12-4 and TRBJ1-5; the D call from TCRdb, TRBD1, cannot be confirmed without DNA. The CDR3 runs 12 residues. The CDR3 is CASSIQGQPQHF.

The CDR3 here is CASLAGETQYF. The chain carries TRBV28 and TRBJ2-5. Germline lookup yields CDR1 MDHEN and CDR2 SYDVKM. CDR3 size: 11 residues.

The V call is TRBV20-1, the J call TRBJ2-7; TCRdb reports TRBD2, a call that lacks DNA to check it against. Germline CDR1 reads DFQATT; CDR2 reads SNEGSKA (reference sequence). This CDR3 contains 13 residues. The CDR3: CSARVSGAYEQYF.